The source of this TCR beta chain is a study of identical twins. TCRdb itself ran the 5' RACE reads through MiXCR, one entry per CDR3 protein. The sample includes about 220,000 distinct CDR3 sequences, roughly 10% of them seen just once. The table lists this clonotype with a few counts. Its antigen is not known. Findings and limits, study-wide: Among beta out-of-frame sequences, excess sharing between twins appeared weaker. The presence of invariant MAIT and iNKT cells could partly confound analyses of zero-insertion sequences.

Germline assignment: CDR1 MNHEY and CDR2 SMNVEV (reference sequence). This CDR3 is 14 amino acids long. V lost 8 bases and J 0 bases, leaving 10 bases between the germline ends. The sequencing sample was made of memory (CD45RO+) T cells sorted from blood. The receptor's source is a woman between 18 and 29 years old in good health. The genes are TRBV27 and TRBJ2-2, with a tentative D call TRBD2 (6 bases). CDR3 protein: CASQDYSNTGELFF. The CDR3 DNA reads TGTGCCAGCCAGGACTATTCGAACACCGGGGAGCTGTTTTTT.